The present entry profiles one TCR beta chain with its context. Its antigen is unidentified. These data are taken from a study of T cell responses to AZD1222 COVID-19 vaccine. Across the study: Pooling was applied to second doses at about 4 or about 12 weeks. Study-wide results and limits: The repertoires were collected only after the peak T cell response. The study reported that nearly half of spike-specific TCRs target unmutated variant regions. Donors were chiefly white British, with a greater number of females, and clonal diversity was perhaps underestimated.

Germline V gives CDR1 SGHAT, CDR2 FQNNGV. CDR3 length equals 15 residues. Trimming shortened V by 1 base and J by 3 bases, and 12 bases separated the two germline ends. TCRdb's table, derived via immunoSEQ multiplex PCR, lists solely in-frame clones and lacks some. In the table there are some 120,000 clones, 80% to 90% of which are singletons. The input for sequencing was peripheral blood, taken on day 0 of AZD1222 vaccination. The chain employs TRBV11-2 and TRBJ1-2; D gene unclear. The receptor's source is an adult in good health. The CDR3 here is CASSLGRRDDYGYTF. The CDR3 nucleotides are TGTGCCAGCAGCTTAGGACGCCGGGATGACTATGGCTACACCTTC.